The TCR beta chain under discussion was sequenced for a study of cytomegalovirus exposure and HLA in healthy donors. General study findings and limits: There were some public TCRs occurring in many donors, but most TCR sequences were rare. Some V segments, including TRBV6-2 and TRBV6-3, were excluded as indistinguishable. The later analysis indicated that the majority of CMV-associated TCR beta chains appeared HLA-restricted. Among the most significant clusters, several appeared linked to common viral pathogens in a later analysis.

About this clone: Its antigen remains unknown.

With 60 Vbeta and 13 Jbeta primers, the PCR was carried out. The assay was immunoSEQ multiplex PCR, and TCRdb's table has in-frame clones only and misses some. This sample has approximately 89,000 clones; over 60% occur once, and the top ten carry around 3.4%. Germline V gene lookup returns CDR1 LNHDA and CDR2 SQIVND (reference sequence). The CDR3 has 13 amino acids. Losses at the gene ends were 2 bases for V and 8 bases for J; bases not matched to a gene: 2. The sequenced sample was PBMCs. The sequence was collected from a man aged 25-45 years in good health and CMV-seronegative. The V call is TRBV19, the J call TRBJ1-2, with 10 nucleotides matching TRBD1. In DNA, the CDR3 is TGTGCCAGTAGTATATCGACAGGGGGCGGCTACACCTTC. It yields the protein CASSISTGGGYTF.